A few counts support the clone carrying this T cell receptor beta chain. As yet, its antigen is unknown. The sample comes from a study of T cell responses to AZD1222 COVID-19 vaccine. Overall study findings and caveats: Repertoire samples came only from after the peak T cell response.

Repertoires were generated with immunoSEQ multiplex PCR, while TCRdb's copy carries only in-frame clones and drops some. The table lists more than 150,000 clones, about 91% of them singletons. CDR1 and CDR2 (germline): SGHTA, FQGNSA. This CDR3 has 16 amino acids. Germline trimming cut 5 bases from V and 0 bases from J; bases unmatched to any gene: 3. This TCR came from an adult in good health. The rearrangement uses TRBV7-2 and TRBJ1-5; 11 nucleotides agree with TRBD1. Sequenced material: peripheral blood, taken on day 0 of AZD1222 vaccination. This chain's CDR3 is CASSRDRGNSNQPQHF. The CDR3 DNA is TGTGCCAGCAGCCGGGACAGGGGGAATAGCAATCAGCCCCAGCATTTT.